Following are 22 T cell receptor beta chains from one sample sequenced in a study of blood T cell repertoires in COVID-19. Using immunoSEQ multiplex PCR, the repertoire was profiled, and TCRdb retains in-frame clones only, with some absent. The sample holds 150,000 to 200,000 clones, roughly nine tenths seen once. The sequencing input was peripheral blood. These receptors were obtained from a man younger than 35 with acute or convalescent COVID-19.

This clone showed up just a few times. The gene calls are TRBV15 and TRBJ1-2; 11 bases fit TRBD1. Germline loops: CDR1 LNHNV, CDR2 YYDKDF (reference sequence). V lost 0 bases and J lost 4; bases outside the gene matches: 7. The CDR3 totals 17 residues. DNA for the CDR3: TGTGCCACCAGCAGAGATTTCAGGACAGGGGGCGCCTATGGCTACACCTTC. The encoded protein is CATSRDFRTGGAYGYTF.

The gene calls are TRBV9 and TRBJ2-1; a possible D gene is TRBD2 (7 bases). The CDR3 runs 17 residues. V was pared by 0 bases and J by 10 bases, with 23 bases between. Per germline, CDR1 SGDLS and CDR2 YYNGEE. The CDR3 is CASSVALSGGPSREQFF. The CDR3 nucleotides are TGTGCCAGCAGCGTAGCGCTTTCGGGGGGCCCCAGTAGGGAGCAGTTCTTC.

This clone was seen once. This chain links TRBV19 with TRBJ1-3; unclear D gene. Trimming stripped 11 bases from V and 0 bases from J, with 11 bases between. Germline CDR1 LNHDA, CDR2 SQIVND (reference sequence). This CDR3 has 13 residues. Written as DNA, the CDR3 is TGTGCCTCAACCGCAGGCTCTGGAAACACCATATATTTT. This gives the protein CASTAGSGNTIYF.

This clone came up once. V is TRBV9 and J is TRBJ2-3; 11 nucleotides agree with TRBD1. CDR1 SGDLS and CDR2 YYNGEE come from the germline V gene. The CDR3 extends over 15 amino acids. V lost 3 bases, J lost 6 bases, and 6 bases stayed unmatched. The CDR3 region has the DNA TGTGCCAGCAGCGCTGGACAGGGGGCGGGGGATACGCAGTATTTT. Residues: CASSAGQGAGDTQYF.

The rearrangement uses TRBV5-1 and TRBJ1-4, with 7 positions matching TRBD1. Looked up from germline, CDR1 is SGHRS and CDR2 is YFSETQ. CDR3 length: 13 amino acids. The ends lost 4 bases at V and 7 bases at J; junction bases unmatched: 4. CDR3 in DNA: TGCGCCAGCAGCGCCGACAGGGTTGAAAAACTGTTTTTT. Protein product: CASSADRVEKLFF.

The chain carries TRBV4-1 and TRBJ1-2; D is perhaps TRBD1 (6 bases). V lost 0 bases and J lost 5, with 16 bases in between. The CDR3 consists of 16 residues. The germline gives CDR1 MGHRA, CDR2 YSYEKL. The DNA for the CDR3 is TGCGCCAGCAGCCAAGATAGTCGGGACAAGGGGTATGGCTACACCTTC. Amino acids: CASSQDSRDKGYGYTF.

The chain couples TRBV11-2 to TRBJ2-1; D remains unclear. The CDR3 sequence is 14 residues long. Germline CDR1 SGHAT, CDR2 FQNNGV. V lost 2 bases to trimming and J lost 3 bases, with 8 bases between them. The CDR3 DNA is TGTGCCAGCAGCTTACTAGTGGGCTACAATGAGCAGTTCTTC. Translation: CASSLLVGYNEQFF.

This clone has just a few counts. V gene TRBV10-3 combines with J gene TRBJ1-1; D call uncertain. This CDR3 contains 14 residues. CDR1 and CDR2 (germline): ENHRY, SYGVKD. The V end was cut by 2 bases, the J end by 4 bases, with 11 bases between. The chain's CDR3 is CAISEAERATEAFF. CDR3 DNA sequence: TGTGCCATCAGTGAGGCGGAGAGGGCCACTGAAGCTTTCTTT.

CDR3 protein: CASSSWDSQETQYF. CDR3 in DNA: TGTGCCAGCAGCTCCTGGGACAGCCAAGAGACCCAGTACTTC. The V and J genes are TRBV13 and TRBJ2-5, with 7 bases aligning to TRBD1. V lost 4 bases and J lost 1; bases outside the gene matches: 3. In germline, CDR1 is PRHDT, CDR2 FYEKMQ (reference sequence). The CDR3 totals 14 residues.

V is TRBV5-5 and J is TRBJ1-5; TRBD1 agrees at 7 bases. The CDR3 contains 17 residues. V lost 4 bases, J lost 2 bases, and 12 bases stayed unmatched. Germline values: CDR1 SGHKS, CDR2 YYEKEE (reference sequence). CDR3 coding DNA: TGTGCCAGCAGCGCAACAGGGGTCCGGGTCGGCAATCAGCCCCAGCATTTT. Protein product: CASSATGVRVGNQPQHF. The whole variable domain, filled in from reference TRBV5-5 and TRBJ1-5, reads DAGVTQSPTHLIKTRGQQVTLRCSPISGHKSVSWYQQVLGQGPQFIFQYYEKEERGRGNFPDRFSARQFPNYSSELNVNALLLGDSALYLCASSATGVRVGNQPQHFGDGTRLSIL.

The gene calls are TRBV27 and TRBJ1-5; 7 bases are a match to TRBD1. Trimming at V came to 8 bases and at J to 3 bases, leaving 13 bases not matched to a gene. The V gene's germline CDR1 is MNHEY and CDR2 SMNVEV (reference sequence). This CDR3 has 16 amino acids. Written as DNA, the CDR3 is TGTGCCAGCGCCAAGACAGGGATCGTTTACAATCAGCCCCAGCATTTT. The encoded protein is CASAKTGIVYNQPQHF.

The DNA of the CDR3 is TGTGCCAGTTCGCCGGGACAGGGTCCGGGGGAGCAGTACTTC. Protein: CASSPGQGPGEQYF. The V call is TRBV19, the J call TRBJ2-7; TRBD1 agrees at 9 bases. V dropped 8 bases and J dropped 7; count of bases not matched to a gene: 12. The length of the CDR3 is 14 residues. Germline V gene data show CDR1 as LNHDA and CDR2 as SQIVND (reference sequence).

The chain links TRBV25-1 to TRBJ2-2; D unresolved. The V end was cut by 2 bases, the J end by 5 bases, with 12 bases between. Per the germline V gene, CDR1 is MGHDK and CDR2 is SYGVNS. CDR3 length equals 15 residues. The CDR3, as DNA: TGTGCCAGCAGTGAAGTCGGGTTAAGGACCGGGGAGCTGTTTTTT. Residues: CASSEVGLRTGELFF.

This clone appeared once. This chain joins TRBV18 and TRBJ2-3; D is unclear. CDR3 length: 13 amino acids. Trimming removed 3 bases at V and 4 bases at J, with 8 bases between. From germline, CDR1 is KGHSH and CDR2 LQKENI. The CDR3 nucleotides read TGTGCCAGCTCACCCCCTGTCTCAGATACGCAGTATTTT. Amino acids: CASSPPVSDTQYF.

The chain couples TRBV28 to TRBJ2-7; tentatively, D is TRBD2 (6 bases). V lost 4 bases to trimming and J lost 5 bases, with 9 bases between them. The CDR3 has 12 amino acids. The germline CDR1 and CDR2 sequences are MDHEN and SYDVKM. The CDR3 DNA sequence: TGTGCCAGCAGTTGGGGGACTGACGAGCAGTACGTC. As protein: CASSWGTDEQYV.

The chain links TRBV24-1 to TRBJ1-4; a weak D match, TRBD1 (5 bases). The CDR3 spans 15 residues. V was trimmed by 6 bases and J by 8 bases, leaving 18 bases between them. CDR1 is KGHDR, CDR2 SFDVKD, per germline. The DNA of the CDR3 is TGTGCCACCAGTCGCCGGCCCAGGGTAGACGAAAAACTGTTTTTT. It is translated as CATSRRPRVDEKLFF.

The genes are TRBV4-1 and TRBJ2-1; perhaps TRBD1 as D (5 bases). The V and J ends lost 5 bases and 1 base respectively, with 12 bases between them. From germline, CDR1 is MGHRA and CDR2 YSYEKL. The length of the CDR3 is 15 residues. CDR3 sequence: CASSLSGMSYNEQFF. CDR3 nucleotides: TGCGCCAGCAGCTTGTCAGGGATGTCCTACAATGAGCAGTTCTTC.

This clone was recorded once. CDR3 in DNA: TGTGCCAGCAGCTTAGTTTTTCCGGCCTACGAGCAGTACGTC. Its protein product is CASSLVFPAYEQYV. The J gene is TRBJ2-7, the V gene TRBV7-2; no definite D call. V was trimmed by 1 base and J by 2 bases, leaving 9 bases between them. CDR3 size: 14 residues. CDR1 is SGHTA, CDR2 FQGNSA, per germline.

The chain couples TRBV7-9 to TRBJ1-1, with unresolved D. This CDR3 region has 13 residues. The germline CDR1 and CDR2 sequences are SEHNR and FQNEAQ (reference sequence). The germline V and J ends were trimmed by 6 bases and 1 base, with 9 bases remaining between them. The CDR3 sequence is CASSSLWNTEAFF. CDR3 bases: TGTGCCAGCAGTAGCCTGTGGAACACTGAAGCTTTCTTT. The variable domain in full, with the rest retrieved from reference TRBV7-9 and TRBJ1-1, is DTGVSQNPRHKITKRGQNVTFRCDPISEHNRLYWYRQTLGQGPEFLTYFQNEAQLEKSRLLSDRFSAERPKGSFSTLEIQRTEQGDSAMYLCASSSLWNTEAFFGQGTRLTVV.

The chain's CDR3 is CASSFGLATDTQYF. The CDR3 region has the DNA TGCGCCAGCAGCTTCGGTTTAGCCACAGATACGCAGTATTTT. The chain combines TRBV5-1 with TRBJ2-3; D gene ambiguous. In germline, CDR1 is SGHRS, CDR2 YFSETQ. The V gene lost 2 bases and the J gene lost 2 bases, with 9 bases spanning the gap. This CDR3 comprises 14 residues.

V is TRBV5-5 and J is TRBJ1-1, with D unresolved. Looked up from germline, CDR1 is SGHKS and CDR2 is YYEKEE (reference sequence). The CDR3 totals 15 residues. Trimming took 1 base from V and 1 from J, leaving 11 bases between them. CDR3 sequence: CASSLLILGNTEAFF. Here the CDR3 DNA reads TGTGCCAGCAGCTTGCTTATCCTCGGGAACACTGAAGCTTTCTTT. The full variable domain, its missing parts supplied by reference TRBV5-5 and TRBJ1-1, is DAGVTQSPTHLIKTRGQQVTLRCSPISGHKSVSWYQQVLGQGPQFIFQYYEKEERGRGNFPDRFSARQFPNYSSELNVNALLLGDSALYLCASSLLILGNTEAFFGQGTRLTVV.

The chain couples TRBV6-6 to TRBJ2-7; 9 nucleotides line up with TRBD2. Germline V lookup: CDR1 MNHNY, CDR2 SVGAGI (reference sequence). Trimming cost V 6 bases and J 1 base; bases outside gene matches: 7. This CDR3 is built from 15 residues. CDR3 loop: CASREQTSGSYEQYF. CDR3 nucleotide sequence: TGTGCCAGCAGGGAGCAGACTAGCGGATCCTACGAGCAGTACTTC.